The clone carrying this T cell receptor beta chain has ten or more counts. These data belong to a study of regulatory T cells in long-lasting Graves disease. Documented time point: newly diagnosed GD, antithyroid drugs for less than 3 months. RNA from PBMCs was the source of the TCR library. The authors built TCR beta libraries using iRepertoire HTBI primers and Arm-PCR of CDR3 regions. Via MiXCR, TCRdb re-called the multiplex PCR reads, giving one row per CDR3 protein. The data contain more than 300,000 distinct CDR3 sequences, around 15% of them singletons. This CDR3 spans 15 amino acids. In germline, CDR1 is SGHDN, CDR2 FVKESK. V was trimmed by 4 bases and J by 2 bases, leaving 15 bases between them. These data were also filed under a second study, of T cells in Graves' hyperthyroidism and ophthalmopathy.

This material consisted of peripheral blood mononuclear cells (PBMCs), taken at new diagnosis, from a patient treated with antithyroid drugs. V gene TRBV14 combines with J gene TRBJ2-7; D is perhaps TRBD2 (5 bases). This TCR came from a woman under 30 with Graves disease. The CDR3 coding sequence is TGTGCCAGCAGCCGGGCCCAAACGGGAACCTACGAGCAGTACTTC. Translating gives CASSRAQTGTYEQYF.